Following are 3 T cell receptor beta chains from one sample sequenced in a study of blood T cell repertoires in COVID-19. Sequencing was performed with immunoSEQ multiplex PCR; in TCRdb, only in-frame clones are kept and a portion is missing. The table shows 200,000 or so clones, with 85% to 90% occurring only once. Sequenced: peripheral blood. These receptors were taken from a woman in her forties or fifties with acute or convalescent COVID-19.

This rearrangement joins TRBV7-3 to TRBJ2-3, with a tentative D call TRBD2 (5 bases). Germline assignment: CDR1 SGHTA and CDR2 FQGTGA. The CDR3 is 14 amino acids. The V and J ends lost 1 base and 4 bases respectively, with 9 bases between them. The CDR3 DNA reads TGTGCCAGCAGCTTAAGGGGTAGCGCAGATACGCAGTATTTT. It yields the protein CASSLRGSADTQYF.

Details on this clone: Other DNA sequences in this sample translate to the same CDR3. This sequence joins TRBV18 and TRBJ2-6; D is undetermined. V lost 0 bases to trimming and J lost 0 bases, with 3 bases between them. CDR3 size: 15 residues. Germline V CDR1 and CDR2: KGHSH, LQKENI. The CDR3 DNA reads as TGTGCCAGCTCACCACCGAGCTCTGGGGCCAACGTCCTGACTTTC. Its protein is CASSPPSSGANVLTF.

CDR3 bases: TGTGCCACCCAAAACAGGGGTTTGGATGAGCAGTTCTTC. Translating it yields CATQNRGLDEQFF. The chain carries TRBV24-1 and TRBJ2-1, with 7 bases that match TRBD1. This CDR3 comprises 13 residues. J was trimmed by 8 bases and V by 9 bases; bases with no gene match: 9. Looked up from germline, CDR1 is KGHDR and CDR2 is SFDVKD.